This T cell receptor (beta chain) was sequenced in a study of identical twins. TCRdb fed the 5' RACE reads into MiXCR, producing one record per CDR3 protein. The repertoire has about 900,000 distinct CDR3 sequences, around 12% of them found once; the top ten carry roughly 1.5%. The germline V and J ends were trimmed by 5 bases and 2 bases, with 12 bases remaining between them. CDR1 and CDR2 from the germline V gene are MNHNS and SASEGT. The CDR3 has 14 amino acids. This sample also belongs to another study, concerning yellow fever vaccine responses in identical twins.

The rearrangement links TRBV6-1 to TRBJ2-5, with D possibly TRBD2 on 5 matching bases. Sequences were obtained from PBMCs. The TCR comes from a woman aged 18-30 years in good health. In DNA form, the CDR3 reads TGTGCCAGCAGTCGGGCTAGCCTACAAGAGACCCAGTACTTC. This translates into CASSRASLQETQYF.